Below are 14 T cell receptor beta chains sequenced from a single sample in a study of early T cells in non-severe SARS-CoV-2 infection. TCRdb ran MiXCR on the 5' RACE reads and lists one entry per CDR3 protein. The table lists 90,000 to 120,000 distinct CDR3 sequences, approximately 12% of them singletons, with roughly 7.5% in the top ten. Sequencing was done on a sample of whole blood. These receptors all stem from an adult who was a healthcare worker with PCR-confirmed SARS-CoV-2 infection or an uninfected control (not recorded which).

The sample holds many counts of this clonotype. The V gene is TRBV28, the J gene TRBJ2-3, with 9 bases that match TRBD2. Germline CDR1 MDHEN, CDR2 SYDVKM. The CDR3 spans 15 residues. J was trimmed by 4 bases and V by 7 bases; bases with no gene match: 9. The CDR3 here is CASNNQREVSDTQYF. CDR3 DNA: TGTGCCAGCAACAACCAGCGGGAGGTCTCAGATACGCAGTATTTT. The full variable domain, in which reference TRBV28 and TRBJ2-3 provide the parts outside the CDR3, is DVKVTQSSRYLVKRTGEKVFLECVQDMDHENMFWYRQDPGLGLRLIYFSYDVKMKEKGDIPEGYSVSREKKERFSLILESASTNQTSMYLCASNNQREVSDTQYFGPGTRLTVL.

This clonotype was seen at least ten times. The chain links TRBV6-5 to TRBJ2-1; D is tentatively TRBD1 or TRBD2 (5 bases each). The V gene lost 5 bases and the J gene lost 0 bases, with 14 bases spanning the gap. The germline V gene has CDR1 MNHEY and CDR2 SVGAGI. This CDR3 spans 16 amino acids. The CDR3 DNA follows: TGTGCCAGCAGTCCTTGGGACCAGAGCTCCTACAATGAGCAGTTCTTC. Protein: CASSPWDQSSYNEQFF.

In its sample, this clonotype was seen many times. This rearrangement joins TRBV5-1 to TRBJ2-6; D may be TRBD1 or TRBD2 (6 bases each). V was pared by 4 bases and J by 4 bases, with 12 bases between. Germline V lookup: CDR1 SGHRS, CDR2 YFSETQ. CDR3 length: 15 amino acids. DNA of the CDR3: TGCGCCAGCAGCATTGGGGGGCCAGGGGCCAACGTCCTGACTTTC. The encoded protein is CASSIGGPGANVLTF.

The chain employs TRBV3-1 and TRBJ1-2, with TRBD1 as a possible D gene (6 bases). This CDR3 contains 16 residues. Trimming left V 0 bases short and J 0 bases short, with 11 bases between. In germline, CDR1 is LGHDT, CDR2 YNNKEL (reference sequence). The CDR3 DNA sequence: TGTGCCAGCAGCCAAGATTGGGGGCAAGCTAACTATGGCTACACCTTC. It encodes CASSQDWGQANYGYTF.

This clonotype has just a few counts. CDR3 sequence reads: CASSMGREETQYF. CDR3 coding DNA: TGTGCCAGCTCAATGGGACGAGAAGAGACCCAGTACTTC. The chain has TRBV18 and TRBJ2-5, with D possibly called TRBD1 or TRBD2 (5 bases each). The CDR3 has 13 residues. Trimming took 5 bases from V and 3 from J, leaving 10 bases between them. CDR1 is KGHSH and CDR2 is LQKENI in the germline V gene. Filled out from reference TRBV18 and TRBJ2-5, the complete variable domain reads NAGVMQNPRHLVRRRGQEARLRCSPMKGHSHVYWYRQLPEEGLKFMVYLQKENIIDESGMPKERFSAEFPKEGPSILRIQQVVRGDSAAYFCASSMGREETQYFGPGTRLLVL.

The sample holds many counts of this clonotype. V usage is TRBV28 and J usage is TRBJ2-7; D not resolved. CDR1 is MDHEN and CDR2 is SYDVKM in the germline V gene. The CDR3 loop spans 14 amino acids. V lost 2 bases and J 7 bases, leaving 15 bases between the germline ends. The CDR3 nucleotides read TGTGCCAGCAGTTTAGTCGCCGGGCTGGGAGAGCAGTACTTC. Encoded protein: CASSLVAGLGEQYF.

This chain links TRBV10-3 with TRBJ2-2, with 7 bases lining up with TRBD1. Per germline, CDR1 ENHRY and CDR2 SYGVKD. CDR3 length: 12 amino acids. The V gene end was trimmed by 5 bases and the J gene end by 6 bases; junction bases not matched to a gene: 0. The CDR3 sequence: CAISTGAGELFF. CDR3 nucleotide sequence: TGTGCCATCAGTACAGGGGCCGGGGAGCTGTTTTTT.

In this sample, this clonotype turned up many times. The chain is built from TRBV20-1 and TRBJ2-1, with 10 positions matching TRBD2. With V trimmed by 6 bases and J by 9 bases, 17 bases remained unmatched. The CDR3 extends over 16 amino acids. CDR1 and CDR2 (germline): DFQATT, SNEGSKA (reference sequence). The CDR3 DNA follows: TGCAGTGCCCCCTCGGTTCGAGCGGGAGGGCCGAGTGAGCAGTTCTTC. Its protein is CSAPSVRAGGPSEQFF.

The rearrangement uses TRBV20-1 and TRBJ2-7; 8 bases fit TRBD1. CDR3 length: 16 residues. The V segment lost 5 bases and the J segment 4 bases; nucleotides outside the gene matches: 16. CDR1 is DFQATT, CDR2 SNEGSKA, per germline (reference sequence). CDR3 DNA: TGCAGTGCTGCAGATGGCATAGGGACAGGAACGTACGAGCAGTACTTC. Protein: CSAADGIGTGTYEQYF.

This clonotype turned up a few times. In DNA form, the CDR3 reads TGTGCCAGCAGTATGGGGAATCCCTACGAGCAGTACTTC. Residues: CASSMGNPYEQYF. The rearrangement uses TRBV28 and TRBJ2-7; the D is unclear. The CDR3 extends over 13 amino acids. Germline CDR1 is MDHEN and CDR2 is SYDVKM. With 5 bases removed from V and 2 bases from J, the gap between germline ends came to 10 bases.

Ten or more counts support this clonotype. J is TRBJ1-4 and V is TRBV12-3 or TRBV12-4; TRBD1 might be the D (6 bases). This CDR3 region has 14 residues. Trimming removed 1 base from V and 7 bases from J, with 10 bases in between. CDR3 region: CASSLGTVGEKLFF. CDR3 DNA: TGTGCCAGCAGTTTAGGGACAGTTGGTGAAAAACTGTTTTTT.

The chain employs TRBV30 and TRBJ2-6; D uncertain. Per the germline V gene, CDR1 is GTSNPN and CDR2 is SVGIG (reference sequence). V lost 4 bases and J 0 bases, leaving 4 bases between the germline ends. The CDR3 has 13 amino acids. In nucleotides, the CDR3 is TGTGCCTGGAAGGTCTCTGGGGCCAACGTCCTGACTTTC. This translates into CAWKVSGANVLTF.

This clonotype was counted many times. The V call is TRBV6-2 or TRBV6-3, the J call TRBJ2-2; 8 bases match TRBD2. The CDR3 extends over 14 amino acids. Germline V lookup: CDR1 MNHEY, CDR2 SVGEGT. The V gene end was trimmed by 7 bases and the J gene end by 5 bases; junction bases not matched to a gene: 6. CDR3 residues: CASNRIAGTGELFF. CDR3 nucleotides: TGTGCCAGCAACCGTATAGCGGGAACCGGGGAGCTGTTTTTT.

This clonotype has ten or more counts. CDR3 in DNA: TGTGCCAGCAGCTGGGAGAGTAAGGGAGGCTATGGCTACACCTTC. It is translated as CASSWESKGGYGYTF. The V and J genes are TRBV5-6 and TRBJ1-2; D is uncertain. Germline assignment: CDR1 SGHDT and CDR2 YYEEEE. This CDR3 contains 15 residues. The V gene lost 3 bases and the J gene lost 4 bases, with 16 bases spanning the gap.